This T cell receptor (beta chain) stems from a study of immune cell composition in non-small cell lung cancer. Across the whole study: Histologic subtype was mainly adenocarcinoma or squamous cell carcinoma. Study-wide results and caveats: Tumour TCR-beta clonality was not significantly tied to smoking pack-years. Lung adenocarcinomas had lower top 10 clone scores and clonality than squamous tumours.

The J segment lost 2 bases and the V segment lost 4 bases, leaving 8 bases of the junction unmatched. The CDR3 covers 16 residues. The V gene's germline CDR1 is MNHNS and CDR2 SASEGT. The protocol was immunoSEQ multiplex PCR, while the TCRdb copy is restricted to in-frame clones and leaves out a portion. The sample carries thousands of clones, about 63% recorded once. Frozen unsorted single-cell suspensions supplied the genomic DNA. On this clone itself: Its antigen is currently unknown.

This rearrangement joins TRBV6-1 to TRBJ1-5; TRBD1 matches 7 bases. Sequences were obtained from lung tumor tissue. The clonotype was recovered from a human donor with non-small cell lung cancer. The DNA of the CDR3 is TGTGCCAGCAGTGGTCTCAGGGGGTGGGGCAATCAGCCCCAGCATTTT. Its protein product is CASSGLRGWGNQPQHF.